Shown below are 24 T cell receptor beta chains from a single sample sequenced in a study of identical twins listed by TCRdb under 2016. Libraries were made using 5' RACE. TCRdb lists the instrument as Illumina HiSeq 2000. Through fastp at Q25 and MiXCR, TCRdb rebuilt clones from the public reads, retaining in-frame beta chains. Records with the same CDR3 protein are collapsed into one entry carrying the most frequent genes and DNA. The sample table records 420,000 or so distinct CDR3 sequences; about 18% of these occur just once. The top ten clones comprise roughly 12% of the sample. Sequencing was performed on naive T cells sorted from blood. In light of the paper, this sample's cell subset or site label describes: cells isolated with a human naive T-cell isolation kit. The receptors originated from a man aged 50-60 years in good health.

The chain joins TRBV9 to TRBJ2-5; no definite D call. The ends were cut back, 0 bases at V and 2 bases at J, with 5 bases in the middle. CDR1 and CDR2 (germline): SGDLS, YYNGEE. The CDR3 has 13 residues. DNA of the CDR3: TGTGCCAGCAGCGTAGGATATCAAGAGACCCAGTACTTC. It translates to CASSVGYQETQYF.

The chain combines TRBV15 with TRBJ1-2, with TRBD1 matching 9 bases. V lost 1 base, J lost 3 bases, and 3 bases stayed unmatched. The CDR3 loop spans 15 amino acids. CDR1 is LNHNV, CDR2 YYDKDF, per germline (reference sequence). The CDR3 bases are TGTGCCACCAGCAGAGGTACAGGGGGCTACTATGGCTACACCTTC. This codes for CATSRGTGGYYGYTF.

The rearrangement links TRBV20-1 to TRBJ2-1, with 8 nucleotides matching TRBD2. The J segment lost 2 bases and the V segment lost 3 bases, leaving 0 bases of the junction unmatched. CDR1 is DFQATT, CDR2 SNEGSKA, per germline (reference sequence). The CDR3 is 13 amino acids. CDR3 loop: CSASSGTYNEQFF. CDR3 in DNA: TGCAGTGCTAGTAGCGGGACCTACAATGAGCAGTTCTTC.

This clonotype was seen more than once but under ten times. V usage is TRBV4-1 and J usage is TRBJ1-6; TRBD1 agrees at 9 bases. This CDR3 spans 23 amino acids. Trimming at V came to 0 bases and at J to 0 bases, leaving 18 bases not matched to a gene. Germline CDR1 reads MGHRA; CDR2 reads YSYEKL. The CDR3 loop is CASSQDRRQGVPRGSSYNSPLHF. CDR3 bases: TGCGCCAGCAGCCAAGATAGGAGACAGGGGGTGCCGAGAGGGAGCTCCTATAATTCACCCCTCCACTTT.

This clonotype turned up a few times. The chain links TRBV12-3 or TRBV12-4 to TRBJ2-1; D is unclear. Trimming shortened V by 6 bases and J by 0 bases, and 12 bases separated the two germline ends. The CDR3 loop spans 15 amino acids. As DNA, the CDR3 is TGTGCCAGCAGCTCCCCGTGGAGCTCCTACAATGAGCAGTTCTTC. Its protein product is CASSSPWSSYNEQFF.

The chain uses TRBV27 and TRBJ1-1; D unresolved. Germline lookup yields CDR1 MNHEY and CDR2 SMNVEV (reference sequence). This CDR3 comprises 14 residues. Between the trimmed V and J ends, which lost 6 bases and 4 bases, there was a span of 15 bases. The CDR3 DNA follows: TGTGCCAGCAGCCCCTGGCTGGGTAGCACTGAAGCTTTCTTT. Its translation is CASSPWLGSTEAFF.

The table lists this clonotype with many counts. The rearrangement joins TRBV5-1 to TRBJ1-1, with a weak D call TRBD1 (6 bases). Per germline, CDR1 SGHRS and CDR2 YFSETQ. V was pared by 0 bases and J by 4 bases, with 10 bases between. The CDR3 is 14 amino acids. The DNA for the CDR3 is TGCGCCAGCAGCTTGGACGTGGGGGCCACTGAAGCTTTCTTT. As protein: CASSLDVGATEAFF.

The sample holds a few counts of this clonotype. The V and J genes are TRBV29-1 and TRBJ1-2; D is unresolved. Germline-derived CDR1 and CDR2 are SQVTM and ANQGSEA. This CDR3 contains 11 residues. Trimming took 4 bases from V and 8 from J, leaving 11 bases between them. DNA for the CDR3: TGCAGCGTTGCGGGGAAGGCGGGCTACACCTTC. Protein sequence: CSVAGKAGYTF.

In this sample, this clonotype turned up a few times. A read error may be the cause here, since a much bigger clone is one base away. CDR3 loop: CASSQLQGNPIYF. The CDR3 DNA reads as TGCGCCAGCAGCCAACTACAGGGAAACCCCATATATTTT. The chain is built from TRBV4-1 and TRBJ1-3, with D tentatively TRBD1 (6 bases). The CDR3 contains 13 residues. Germline V CDR1 and CDR2: MGHRA, YSYEKL.

This sequence joins TRBV12-3 or TRBV12-4 and TRBJ1-2; 10 bases are shared with TRBD1. The CDR3 contains 14 residues. Unmatched junction bases numbered 8, after V lost 6 bases and J lost 7 bases. CDR3 protein: CASSRDRGKGGYTF. In DNA, the CDR3 is TGTGCCAGCAGCCGGGACAGGGGTAAAGGTGGCTACACCTTC.

V is TRBV5-1 and J is TRBJ2-7, with D unclear. The CDR3 totals 12 residues. CDR1 is SGHRS, CDR2 YFSETQ, per germline. Trimming took off 5 bases at V and 0 bases at J, with 6 bases between the two ends. The CDR3 nucleotides read TGCGCCAGCAGTCGGAACTCCTACGAGCAGTACTTC. It codes for CASSRNSYEQYF.

This clonotype was counted a few times. The chain joins TRBV10-3 to TRBJ2-5, with D unclear. The V and J ends lost 4 bases and 2 bases respectively, with 8 bases between them. CDR3 length: 13 amino acids. Looked up from germline, CDR1 is ENHRY and CDR2 is SYGVKD. The CDR3 loop is CAISGAEQETQYF. In nucleotides, the CDR3 is TGTGCCATCAGTGGGGCAGAACAAGAGACCCAGTACTTC.

The chain is built from TRBV15 and TRBJ2-7; D perhaps matches TRBD2 (8 bases). The germline V and J ends were trimmed by 8 bases and 5 bases, with 16 bases remaining between them. The CDR3 loop spans 13 amino acids. Germline V gene sequence: CDR1 LNHNV, CDR2 YYDKDF (reference sequence). The CDR3 bases are TGTGCCACCTCTCGGGGGGGGACAGACGAGCAGTACTTC. Its translation: CATSRGGTDEQYF. Looking up the rest from reference TRBV15 and TRBJ2-7 gives the full variable domain: DAMVIQNPRYQVTQFGKPVTLSCSQTLNHNVMYWYQQKSSQAPKLLFHYYDKDFNNEADTPDNFQSRRPNTSFCFLDIRSPGLGDTAMYLCATSRGGTDEQYFGPGTRLTVT.

The chain couples TRBV19 to TRBJ1-6; D may be TRBD1 (6 bases). Germline-derived CDR1 and CDR2 are LNHDA and SQIVND (reference sequence). The CDR3 is 16 residues long. V lost 3 bases and J lost 9, with 18 bases in between. CDR3 sequence: CASSMDSQQRGSPLHF. Written as DNA, the CDR3 is TGTGCCAGTAGTATGGACAGCCAACAGAGGGGTTCACCCCTCCACTTT.

This clonotype has just a few counts. The chain links TRBV4-3 to TRBJ2-6; D call uncertain. CDR1 LGHNA and CDR2 YSLEER come from the germline V gene. The CDR3 has 18 amino acids. With 0 bases removed from V and 0 bases from J, the gap between germline ends came to 12 bases. CDR3 protein: CASSQEAGLSSGANVLTF. In DNA, the CDR3 is TGCGCCAGCAGCCAAGAGGCAGGCCTGAGCTCTGGGGCCAACGTCCTGACTTTC.

This clonotype was counted only a few times. This rearrangement joins TRBV5-1 to TRBJ1-6; D unresolved. The germline V gene encodes CDR1 SGHRS and CDR2 YFSETQ. The CDR3 runs to 15 residues. V lost 3 bases to trimming and J lost 6 bases, with 13 bases between them. The CDR3 nucleotides are TGCGCCAGCAGCTCGGGGTTAGACCGTAATTCACCCCTCCACTTT. This encodes CASSSGLDRNSPLHF.

This clonotype showed up just a few times. The chain has TRBV6-1 and TRBJ1-1; the D is unclear. The CDR3 is 15 amino acids. V shed 1 base and J shed 5 bases, with 14 bases lying between them. Germline CDR1 is MNHNS and CDR2 is SASEGT. The CDR3 DNA follows: TGTGCCAGCAGTGAAGTTTTTTGGCCAGGAACTGAAGCTTTCTTT. Residues: CASSEVFWPGTEAFF.

This clonotype was seen at least ten times. The chain links TRBV20-1 to TRBJ2-7, with 8 positions matching TRBD2. CDR1 and CDR2 from the germline V gene are DFQATT and SNEGSKA (reference sequence). The CDR3 length is 14 residues. Trimming took 6 bases from V and 7 from J; bases not matched to a gene: 14. The CDR3 coding sequence is TGCAGTGCCCCATTACAGGCGGGAGGTAATGAGCAGTACTTC. Its translation: CSAPLQAGGNEQYF.

A word on this clonotype: One end of the junction does not line up with germline, which may come from a read error. The chain links TRBV7-2 to TRBJ1-3; the D is unclear. The CDR3 sequence is 14 residues long. The germline V gene encodes CDR1 SGHTA and CDR2 FQGNSA. The CDR3: CASSFLGIGNPIYF. DNA for the CDR3: TGTGCCAGCAGCTTTCTGGGGATTGGAAACCCCATATATTTT. The entire variable domain, with the rest obtained from reference TRBV7-2 and TRBJ1-3, is as follows: GAGVSQSPSNKVTEKGKDVELRCDPISGHTALYWYRQSLGQGLEFLIYFQGNSAPDKSGLPSDRFSAERTGGSVSTLTIQRTQQEDSAVYLCASSFLGIGNPIYFGEGSWLTVV.

Comment on this clonotype: A much larger clone lies a single base off, so this may be a read error. Here the CDR3 reads CASSFRDSTRDYGYPF. The CDR3 nucleotides are TGTGCCAGCAGTTTCAGGGACTCCACCCGAGACTATGGCTACCCCTTC. This rearrangement joins TRBV12-3 or TRBV12-4 to TRBJ1-2, with D tentatively TRBD1 (5 bases). There are 16 residues in the CDR3.

V gene TRBV10-3 combines with J gene TRBJ2-7; 7 positions match TRBD1. Germline values: CDR1 ENHRY, CDR2 SYGVKD. After removal of 3 bases from V and 6 bases from J, the junction contained 8 bases not matched to a gene. This CDR3 is 14 amino acids long. The chain's CDR3 is CAISDEGAPGEQYF. For the CDR3, the DNA is TGTGCCATCAGTGATGAGGGGGCGCCTGGCGAGCAGTACTTC.

This clonotype has at least ten counts. The rearrangement joins TRBV5-1 to TRBJ2-7; D remains ambiguous. V was cut by 4 bases and J by 5 bases, with 10 bases left in between. Germline CDR1 reads SGHRS; CDR2 reads YFSETQ. There are 12 residues in the CDR3. The CDR3 is CASSPLGDEQYF. The CDR3 DNA is TGCGCCAGCAGCCCGCTGGGCGACGAGCAGTACTTC.

The V gene is TRBV29-1, the J gene TRBJ2-3; 8 nucleotides align to TRBD1. J lost 2 bases, V lost 4 bases, and 5 bases had no gene match. This CDR3 has 14 amino acids. Looked up from germline, CDR1 is SQVTM and CDR2 is ANQGSEA. Written as DNA, the CDR3 is TGCAGCGTTGTCCAGGGGGCCATCACAGATACGCAGTATTTT. It is translated as CSVVQGAITDTQYF.

This clonotype was seen only a few times. This chain connects TRBV20-1 to TRBJ2-1; D may be TRBD1 (5 bases). V was pared by 3 bases and J by 5 bases, with 11 bases between. Germline V gene lookup returns CDR1 DFQATT and CDR2 SNEGSKA (reference sequence). The CDR3 is 13 amino acids. The CDR3 is CSASETANNEQFF. In DNA form, the CDR3 reads TGCAGTGCTAGTGAGACAGCAAACAATGAGCAGTTCTTC.